The rows below give T cell receptor beta chains drawn from one sample of a study of T cell responses to AZD1222 COVID-19 vaccine. Clones were sequenced by immunoSEQ multiplex PCR, and TCRdb holds only the in-frame ones, with some missing. This sample yields 110,000 to 150,000 clones, of which about nine tenths are seen a single time; approximately 1.5% belongs to the top ten. The sequences come from peripheral blood, collected on day 0 of AZD1222 vaccination. The receptors originated from an adult in good health. The CDR3 runs from the conserved cysteine through the conserved F or W. A D gene is named only where the DNA matches it firmly. Rows give clone size only sometimes, using once, few, many, or a class for an expanded clone.

size: -; J: TRBJ1-1; D: -; V: TRBV7-9; length: 16; CDR3: CASSLEVLGQNTEAFF; DNA: TGTGCCAGCAGCTTAGAAGTCTTAGGACAGAACACTGAAGCTTTCTTT
size: -; J: TRBJ1-6; D: -; V: TRBV6-5; length: 13; CDR3: CASSRGYNSPLHF; DNA: TGTGCCAGCAGTCGGGGCTATAATTCACCCCTCCACTTT
size: -; J: TRBJ1-2; D: -; V: TRBV5-1; length: 13; CDR3: CASSLEAAYGYTF; DNA: TGCGCCAGCAGCTTGGAAGCAGCCTATGGCTACACCTTC
size: -; J: TRBJ1-5; D: TRBD1; V: TRBV18; length: 15; CDR3: CASSVQGSDNQPQHF; DNA: TGTGCCAGCTCAGTACAGGGGAGCGACAATCAGCCCCAGCATTTT
size: -; J: TRBJ2-3; D: -; V: TRBV9; length: 14; CDR3: CASSVDSPTDTQYF; DNA: TGTGCCAGCAGCGTAGACTCACCCACAGATACGCAGTATTTT
size: -; J: TRBJ1-4; D: -; V: TRBV29-1; length: 13; CDR3: CSVDPGTGEKLFF; DNA: TGCAGCGTTGATCCGGGGACGGGGGAAAAACTGTTTTTT
size: -; J: TRBJ1-1; D: -; V: TRBV5-1; length: 15; CDR3: CASSLEGGQNTEAFF; DNA: TGCGCCAGCAGCTTGGAGGGAGGGCAGAACACTGAAGCTTTCTTT
size: -; J: TRBJ2-3; D: TRBD2; V: TRBV3-1/TRBV3-2; length: 15; CDR3: CASSAGGFLTDTQYF; DNA: TGTGCCAGCAGCGCGGGGGGATTTTTGACAGATACGCAGTATTTT
size: -; J: TRBJ2-3; D: -; V: TRBV5-1; length: 17; CDR3: CASSSRPRDSVTDTQYF; DNA: TGCGCCAGCAGCTCACGACCGCGGGACAGTGTAACAGATACGCAGTATTTT
size: -; J: TRBJ2-7; D: -; V: TRBV7-9; length: 13; CDR3: CASSLAGVYEQYF; DNA: TGTGCCAGCAGCTTAGCGGGGGTATACGAGCAGTACTTC
size: -; J: TRBJ1-2; D: -; V: TRBV30; length: 13; CDR3: CAWRPQTLYGYTF; DNA: TGTGCCTGGAGACCCCAAACGCTCTATGGCTACACCTTC
size: -; J: TRBJ2-3; D: TRBD1; V: TRBV24-1; length: 14; CDR3: CATSDSGQGRAQYF; DNA: TGTGCCACCAGTGATTCCGGACAGGGGCGAGCGCAGTATTTT
size: -; J: TRBJ2-7; D: TRBD2; V: TRBV10-3; length: 19; CDR3: CAISALEIAGASGSEEQYF; DNA: TGTGCCATCAGTGCTTTAGAGATAGCGGGAGCTTCGGGGTCGGAGGAGCAGTACTTC
size: -; J: TRBJ2-2; D: -; V: TRBV5-1; length: 14; CDR3: CASSLTLGTGELFF; DNA: TGCGCCAGCAGCTTAACCTTGGGGACCGGGGAGCTGTTTTTT
size: -; J: TRBJ2-7; D: -; V: TRBV21-1; length: 18; CDR3: CASSKARGPRTELYEQYF; DNA: TGTGCCAGCAGCAAAGCTAGGGGACCCAGGACTGAACTCTACGAGCAGTACTTC
size: -; J: TRBJ2-6; D: -; V: TRBV27; length: 15; CDR3: CASSLGGTGANVLTF; DNA: TGTGCCAGCAGTTTAGGGGGCACTGGGGCCAACGTCCTGACTTTC
size: -; J: TRBJ1-1; D: -; V: TRBV7-3; length: 13; CDR3: CASSLMSNTEAFF; DNA: TGTGCCAGCAGTTTAATGAGTAACACTGAAGCTTTCTTT
size: -; J: TRBJ2-7; D: TRBD1; V: TRBV7-8; length: 15; CDR3: CASSLWTGVGHEQYF; DNA: TGTGCCAGCAGCCTCTGGACAGGGGTGGGCCACGAGCAGTACTTC
size: few; J: TRBJ2-2; D: TRBD2; V: TRBV5-1; length: 19; CDR3: CASSSRRDYNRPNTGELFF; DNA: TGCGCCAGCAGCTCCCGCCGGGACTACAATAGACCGAACACCGGGGAGCTGTTTTTT
size: -; J: TRBJ1-2; D: -; V: TRBV28; length: 12; CDR3: CASSLSGYGYTF; DNA: TGTGCCAGCAGTTTGTCCGGGTATGGCTACACCTTC
size: -; J: TRBJ2-4; D: -; V: TRBV2; length: 12; CDR3: CASSEDWGRGDF; DNA: TGTGCCAGCAGTGAAGATTGGGGCAGGGGGGACTTC
size: once; J: TRBJ1-1; D: TRBD1; V: TRBV7-6; length: 16; CDR3: CASSLLRTGTNTEAFF; DNA: TGTGCCAGCAGCTTATTACGGACAGGCACGAACACTGAAGCTTTCTTT
size: -; J: TRBJ2-1; D: -; V: TRBV6-5; length: 13; CDR3: CASSSDSYNEQFF; DNA: TGTGCCAGCAGTTCCGACTCCTACAATGAGCAGTTCTTC
size: once; J: TRBJ2-2; D: TRBD1; V: TRBV5-8; length: 16; CDR3: CASSSTGGGGTGELFF; DNA: TGTGCCAGCAGCAGCACAGGGGGCGGGGGCACCGGGGAGCTGTTTTTT
size: -; J: TRBJ1-3; D: -; V: TRBV7-9; length: 17; CDR3: CASSLFGGPVTGNTIYF; DNA: TGTGCCAGCAGCTTATTCGGGGGGCCGGTTACTGGAAACACCATATATTTT
size: -; J: TRBJ2-7; D: -; V: TRBV21-1; length: 17; CDR3: CASGNLVLGPPYYEQYF; DNA: TGTGCCAGCGGGAACCTCGTACTAGGCCCCCCTTACTACGAGCAGTACTTC
size: -; J: TRBJ2-7; D: -; V: TRBV14; length: 15; CDR3: CASSQVPGYGYEQYF; DNA: TGTGCCAGCAGCCAAGTACCGGGGTATGGCTACGAGCAGTACTTC
size: -; J: TRBJ2-2; D: -; V: TRBV15; length: 16; CDR3: CATSRDKQLTTGELFF; DNA: TGTGCCACCAGCAGAGATAAACAGCTGACAACCGGGGAGCTGTTTTTT
size: -; J: TRBJ1-1; D: -; V: TRBV6-5; length: 14; CDR3: CASSPLRGSTEAFF; DNA: TGTGCCAGCAGTCCTCTCCGGGGCTCGACTGAAGCTTTCTTT
size: -; J: TRBJ2-6; D: -; V: TRBV19; length: 16; CDR3: CASSTAFYSGANVLTF; DNA: TGTGCCAGTAGTACCGCCTTTTACTCTGGGGCCAACGTCCTGACTTTC
size: once; J: TRBJ2-3; D: TRBD2; V: TRBV10-3; length: 14; CDR3: CAISYRGRADTQYF; DNA: TGTGCCATCAGTTATCGCGGGAGGGCAGATACGCAGTATTTT
size: -; J: TRBJ2-1; D: TRBD2; V: TRBV7-9; length: 15; CDR3: CASSLGGGSYNEQFF; DNA: TGTGCCAGCAGCTTAGGTGGCGGGAGCTACAATGAGCAGTTCTTC
size: -; J: TRBJ2-2; D: -; V: TRBV11-2; length: 15; CDR3: CASRFISGSTGELFF; DNA: TGTGCCAGCAGGTTTATTTCGGGGAGCACCGGGGAGCTGTTTTTT
size: -; J: TRBJ2-5; D: TRBD2; V: TRBV2; length: 15; CDR3: CASSLQGTGGETQYF; DNA: TGTGCCAGCAGCCTACAGGGTACGGGGGGGGAGACCCAGTACTTC
size: -; J: TRBJ1-1; D: -; V: TRBV5-1; length: 13; CDR3: CASSSQENTEAFF; DNA: TGCGCCAGCAGCTCACAGGAGAACACTGAAGCTTTCTTT
size: once; J: TRBJ1-2; D: -; V: TRBV5-5; length: 14; CDR3: CASSVGGQHPGYTF; DNA: TGTGCCAGCAGCGTAGGGGGACAACACCCGGGCTACACCTTC
size: -; J: TRBJ2-3; D: TRBD1; V: TRBV28; length: 13; CDR3: CASSSRVGQGLYF; DNA: TGTGCCAGCAGTTCTAGGGTGGGACAGGGATTGTATTTT
size: -; J: TRBJ2-3; D: TRBD2; V: TRBV7-2; length: 17; CDR3: CASSLLTSGSFSDTQYF; DNA: TGTGCCAGCAGCCTTCTGACTAGCGGGAGCTTCTCGGATACGCAGTATTTT
size: -; J: TRBJ1-6; D: TRBD1; V: TRBV5-4; length: 14; CDR3: CASSLRGDNSPLHF; DNA: TGTGCCAGCAGCCTCAGGGGGGATAATTCACCCCTCCACTTT
size: -; J: TRBJ1-4; D: TRBD1; V: TRBV28; length: 15; CDR3: CASSLAGTDLEKLFF; DNA: TGTGCCAGCAGCCTAGCCGGGACAGACCTTGAAAAACTGTTTTTT
size: -; J: TRBJ1-1; D: -; V: TRBV6-5; length: 12; CDR3: CASRGDSEGAFF; DNA: TGTGCCAGCAGGGGGGATTCCGAGGGAGCTTTCTTT
size: -; J: TRBJ2-5; D: TRBD2; V: TRBV27; length: 15; CDR3: CASSLRLAGGETQYF; DNA: TGTGCCAGCAGTCTCCGACTAGCGGGGGGGGAGACCCAGTACTTC
size: -; J: TRBJ1-4; D: -; V: TRBV5-1; length: 13; CDR3: CASSLEGIGKLFF; DNA: TGCGCCAGCAGCTTGGAAGGAATCGGAAAACTGTTTTTT
size: -; J: TRBJ1-2; D: -; V: TRBV20-1; length: 11; CDR3: CSARGGYGYTF; DNA: TGCAGTGCTAGAGGGGGTTATGGCTACACCTTC
size: -; J: TRBJ2-7; D: -; V: TRBV11-3; length: 13; CDR3: CASSLVGSYEQYF; DNA: TGTGCCAGCAGCCTTGTCGGGTCCTACGAGCAGTACTTC
size: few; J: TRBJ1-5; D: -; V: TRBV18; length: 15; CDR3: CASSPLAGNNQPQHF; DNA: TGTGCCAGCTCACCACTGGCTGGGAACAATCAGCCCCAGCATTTT
size: -; J: TRBJ1-1; D: -; V: TRBV19; length: 20; CDR3: CASTGRRSTRTHQIDTEAFF; DNA: TGTGCCAGTACCGGCAGACGGAGTACGCGCACTCATCAAATTGACACTGAAGCTTTCTTT
size: once; J: TRBJ1-6; D: -; V: TRBV27; length: 15; CDR3: CASSPWADRGSPLHF; DNA: TGTGCCAGCAGTCCCTGGGCCGACCGGGGGTCACCCCTCCACTTT
size: -; J: TRBJ1-6; D: TRBD1; V: TRBV19; length: 13; CDR3: CASSGTVNSPLHF; DNA: TGTGCCAGCTCCGGGACAGTAAATTCACCCCTCCACTTT
size: once; J: TRBJ1-5; D: -; V: TRBV10-2; length: 13; CDR3: CASSVRAGQPQHF; DNA: TGCGCCAGCAGTGTCAGGGCTGGTCAGCCCCAGCATTTT
size: -; J: TRBJ2-2; D: -; V: TRBV6-2/TRBV6-3; length: 18; CDR3: CASSLGTSSATYVGELFF; DNA: TGTGCCAGCAGTCTGGGGACCTCTAGCGCTACCTACGTCGGGGAGCTGTTTTTT